One sample yielded the 15 T cell receptor beta chains listed below, sequenced in a study of OX40 agonist ivuxolimab in advanced cancers. Sequenced by immunoSEQ multiplex PCR; TCRdb stores in-frame clones only, minus some. The sample has around 40,000 clones, more than 80% seen once. This sample comprised CD4+ or CD8+ T cells sorted from blood, obtained in a trial of the OX40 agonist ivuxolimab. All receptors derive from an adult with an advanced solid tumor such as melanoma, head and neck, liver or kidney cancer.

The V and J genes are TRBV30 and TRBJ1-4; D is undetermined. The germline CDR1 and CDR2 sequences are GTSNPN and SVGIG (reference sequence). CDR3 size: 12 residues. Trimming left V 1 base short and J 6 bases short, with 6 bases between. The CDR3 DNA reads as TGTGCCTGGAGTGATACATATGAAAAACTGTTTTTT. Translated: CAWSDTYEKLFF.

The rearrangement uses TRBV28 and TRBJ2-7; D is possibly TRBD1 (6 bases). The V gene lost 5 bases and the J gene lost 3 bases, with 14 bases spanning the gap. The CDR3 contains 14 residues. Germline CDR1 is MDHEN and CDR2 is SYDVKM. CDR3 region: CASSAPKGVYEQYF. DNA for the CDR3: TGTGCCAGCAGTGCCCCCAAGGGGGTCTACGAGCAGTACTTC.

The chain joins TRBV6-5 to TRBJ1-1; possibly TRBD1 for D (5 bases). Trimming removed 2 bases at V and 1 base at J, with 8 bases between. Germline V gene sequence: CDR1 MNHEY, CDR2 SVGAGI. The CDR3 runs to 14 residues. The CDR3 DNA reads TGTGCCAGCAGTTACAGGGGTAAGAACACTGAAGCTTTCTTT. It encodes CASSYRGKNTEAFF.

The rearrangement uses TRBV28 and TRBJ1-1; 7 nucleotides match TRBD1. V gave up 4 bases and J gave up 1 base; unmatched junction bases: 6. Germline values: CDR1 MDHEN, CDR2 SYDVKM. The CDR3 loop spans 15 amino acids. The CDR3 protein is CASSWGTAPNTEAFF. The CDR3 DNA follows: TGTGCCAGCAGTTGGGGGACAGCTCCGAACACTGAAGCTTTCTTT.

The chain has TRBV10-3 and TRBJ2-1, with TRBD1 matching 8 bases. V lost 0 bases to trimming and J lost 1 base; unmatched junction nucleotides: 5. Germline V gene lookup returns CDR1 ENHRY and CDR2 SYGVKD. This CDR3 is built from 17 residues. CDR3 DNA: TGTGCCATCAGTGAGTCGACAGGGGCGAGGTCCTACAATGAGCAGTTCTTC. Protein sequence: CAISESTGARSYNEQFF.

The chain has TRBV6-1 and TRBJ2-2; D gene uncertain. This CDR3 is built from 14 residues. V was pared by 2 bases and J by 5 bases, with 9 bases between. Germline V gives CDR1 MNHNS, CDR2 SASEGT. The CDR3 DNA sequence: TGTGCCAGCAGTGAACTGGCAAAAACCGGGGAGCTGTTTTTT. Its translation is CASSELAKTGELFF.

CDR3 in DNA: TGTGCCAGCAGTTACGGGGACAGGGCTGGCACTGAAGCTTTCTTT. This gives the protein CASSYGDRAGTEAFF. The chain uses TRBV6-4 and TRBJ1-1; TRBD1 matches 9 bases. Unmatched junction bases numbered 8, after V lost 5 bases and J lost 4 bases. This CDR3 region has 15 residues. Germline CDR1 is MRHNA and CDR2 is SNTAGT.

The V and J genes are TRBV19 and TRBJ1-5; D call uncertain. CDR1 and CDR2 (germline): LNHDA, SQIVND (reference sequence). This CDR3 has 17 amino acids. V was pared by 3 bases and J by 8 bases, with 23 bases between. The CDR3 is CASSMGRNLGTFEPQHF. In DNA, the CDR3 is TGTGCCAGTAGTATGGGCAGGAACCTGGGAACTTTCGAGCCCCAGCATTTT.

The chain is built from TRBV5-6 and TRBJ1-2; D may be TRBD1 (5 bases). The CDR3 is 11 amino acids. Germline CDR1 SGHDT, CDR2 YYEEEE. V lost 3 bases and J 11 bases, leaving 11 bases between the germline ends. As DNA, the CDR3 is TGTGCCAGCAGCTGGGGCGTAGGGTACACCTTC. Translating it yields CASSWGVGYTF.

The chain couples TRBV7-3 to TRBJ2-7; 8 nucleotides agree with TRBD2. This CDR3 has 15 residues. CDR1 and CDR2 from the germline V gene are SGHTA and FQGTGA. V trimming: 1 base; J trimming: 6 bases; junction bases outside the gene matches: 8. CDR3: CASSLISGSVGEQYF. The CDR3 DNA follows: TGTGCCAGCAGCTTAATCAGCGGGAGTGTGGGCGAGCAGTACTTC.

The chain is built from TRBV6-5 and TRBJ1-2; weak D call: TRBD1 (5 bases). Germline lookup yields CDR1 MNHEY and CDR2 SVGAGI. Trimming pared 6 bases from V and 8 bases from J, leaving 19 bases between. This CDR3 has 14 amino acids. The CDR3 nucleotides read TGTGCCAGCAGCGCGGGGACCGTTCCTGGGGGCTACACCTTC. It is translated as CASSAGTVPGGYTF.

This sequence joins TRBV4-1 and TRBJ1-2; 10 bases are a match to TRBD1. The V gene end was trimmed by 4 bases and the J gene end by 5 bases; junction bases not matched to a gene: 1. The CDR3 has 13 residues. The germline CDR1 and CDR2 sequences are MGHRA and YSYEKL. CDR3 sequence reads: CASSLGQGYGYTF. The DNA for the CDR3 is TGCGCCAGCAGCCTGGGACAGGGGTATGGCTACACCTTC.

This chain joins TRBV5-6 and TRBJ2-5, with D possibly being TRBD1 or TRBD2 (7 bases each). This CDR3 is built from 16 residues. Trimming took off 4 bases at V and 7 bases at J, with 23 bases between the two ends. Per the germline V gene, CDR1 is SGHDT and CDR2 is YYEEEE. The CDR3 DNA is TGTGCCAGCAGCCTACGTTCCCAGGGGGGGGTATGGACCCAGTACTTC. Encoded protein: CASSLRSQGGVWTQYF. Filled out from reference TRBV5-6 and TRBJ2-5, the complete variable domain reads DAGVTQSPTHLIKTRGQQVTLRCSPKSGHDTVSWYQQALGQGPQFIFQYYEEEERQRGNFPDRFSGHQFPNYSSELNVNALLLGDSALYLCASSLRSQGGVWTQYFGPGTRLLVL.

In nucleotides, the CDR3 is TGTGCCAGCAGCAAATCTGGCATCTATGGCTACACCTTC. The encoded protein is CASSKSGIYGYTF. This chain links TRBV21-1 with TRBJ1-2; TRBD1, the D gene given by the table, was not confirmed from the DNA. TRBV21-1 is recorded as a pseudogene. The CDR3 has 13 residues.

The rearrangement uses TRBV7-2 and TRBJ2-1, with 7 bases identical to TRBD2. This CDR3 has 15 amino acids. After removal of 1 base from V and 3 bases from J, the junction contained 3 bases not matched to a gene. Germline V CDR1 and CDR2: SGHTA, FQGNSA. The DNA of the CDR3 is TGTGCCAGCAGCTTAGTCCGGGACTACTACAATGAGCAGTTCTTC. Encoded protein: CASSLVRDYYNEQFF. The full variable domain, completed using reference TRBV7-2 and TRBJ2-1, is GAGVSQSPSNKVTEKGKDVELRCDPISGHTALYWYRQSLGQGLEFLIYFQGNSAPDKSGLPSDRFSAERTGGSVSTLTIQRTQQEDSAVYLCASSLVRDYYNEQFFGPGTRLTVL.